The next 23 T cell receptor beta chains were all read from a single sample in a study of T cells in Graves' hyperthyroidism and ophthalmopathy. Amplification of TCR beta CDR3 regions was performed using RNA transcripts as template. A set of HTBI primers served as the primers for a first-round RT-PCR of the TCR CDR3. TCRdb independently ran MiXCR on the multiplex PCR reads; one entry per CDR3 protein. Altogether nearly 750,000 distinct CDR3 sequences are present, 30% to 40% being singletons, with the ten largest covering less than 40%. The sequencing input was blood. All receptors derive from a woman between 40 and 55 years old with Graves' hyperthyroidism.

This clonotype was observed a few times. This chain links TRBV10-3 with TRBJ1-6; the D gene is possibly TRBD1 (5 bases). Germline values: CDR1 ENHRY, CDR2 SYGVKD. With 3 bases removed from V and 4 bases from J, the gap between germline ends came to 13 bases. The CDR3 is made up of 16 amino acids. The CDR3 DNA sequence: TGTGCCATCAGTGACAGGGAGGGAGGGTATAATTCACCCCTCCACTTT. Amino acid sequence: CAISDREGGYNSPLHF.

This clonotype showed up just a few times. For the CDR3, the DNA is TGTGCCAGCAGCTTAGGGGTAGAAGAGACCCAGTACTTC. Translating it yields CASSLGVEETQYF. The chain couples TRBV7-8 to TRBJ2-5; D not certain. This CDR3 contains 13 residues. Germline V gives CDR1 SGHVS, CDR2 FQNEAQ. With 1 base removed from V and 3 bases from J, the gap between germline ends came to 6 bases. Using reference TRBV7-8 and TRBJ2-5 for the parts outside the CDR3, the full variable domain is GAGVSQSPRYKVAKRGQDVALRCDPISGHVSLFWYQQALGQGPEFLTYFQNEAQLDKSGLPSDRFFAERPEGSVSTLKIQRTQQEDSAVYLCASSLGVEETQYFGPGTRLLVL.

In this sample, this clonotype turned up a few times. The chain carries TRBV6-5 and TRBJ2-5; the D is unclear. The CDR3 runs 15 residues. Germline CDR1 MNHEY, CDR2 SVGAGI. With 0 bases removed from V and 1 base from J, the gap between germline ends came to 9 bases. The CDR3: CASSYSILGQETQYF. CDR3 in DNA: TGTGCCAGCAGTTACTCGATCCTGGGCCAAGAGACCCAGTACTTC.

This clonotype was found many times. The rearrangement joins TRBV19 to TRBJ1-1; D perhaps matches TRBD1 (5 bases). The CDR3 length is 13 residues. V shed 11 bases and J shed 0 bases, with 13 bases lying between them. Looked up from germline, CDR1 is LNHDA and CDR2 is SQIVND (reference sequence). DNA of the CDR3: TGTGCCGTTCAGGGAGTCCTGAACACTGAAGCTTTCTTT. Translation: CAVQGVLNTEAFF.

V gene TRBV5-1 combines with J gene TRBJ2-2; D may be TRBD1 (5 bases). The CDR3 extends over 12 amino acids. Germline V CDR1 and CDR2: SGHRS, YFSETQ. Trimming pared 5 bases from V and 8 bases from J, leaving 10 bases between. The CDR3 sequence is CASRTAQGELFF. The CDR3 DNA follows: TGCGCCAGCAGGACAGCTCAGGGGGAGCTGTTTTTT.

Turning to this clonotype: This could be a read error, since a much larger clone is one nucleotide away. V gene TRBV6-5 combines with J gene TRBJ2-6, with a possible D match to TRBD1 (5 bases). Germline V CDR1 and CDR2: MNHEY, SVGAGI. This CDR3 is 12 amino acids long. The CDR3 protein is CASNSGANILTF. CDR3 DNA sequence: TGTGCCAGCAACTCTGGGGCCAACATCCTGACTTTC.

Many counts were recorded for this clonotype. The CDR3 reads CSGTGTNTGELFF. In DNA form, the CDR3 reads TGCAGTGGCACCGGGACCAACACCGGGGAGCTGTTTTTT. This sequence joins TRBV20-1 and TRBJ2-2; D might be TRBD1 or TRBD2, each matching 5 bases. This CDR3 spans 13 amino acids. With 7 bases removed from V and 2 bases from J, the gap between germline ends came to 11 bases. Germline V CDR1 and CDR2: DFQATT, SNEGSKA (reference sequence).

This clonotype was seen more than once but under ten times. V gene TRBV19 combines with J gene TRBJ2-5; TRBD2 aligns across 12 bases. Germline assignment: CDR1 LNHDA and CDR2 SQIVND (reference sequence). This CDR3 has 15 residues. V lost 6 bases and J lost 5; bases outside the gene matches: 7. The DNA of the CDR3 is TGTGCCAGTAGCCCTAGCGGGGGGGCCCTTGAGACCCAGTACTTC. Translation gives CASSPSGGALETQYF.

The CDR3 loop is CASSHPQGWDNEQFF. The CDR3 bases are TGTGCCAGCAGCCATCCACAGGGGTGGGACAATGAGCAGTTCTTC. This chain links TRBV7-9 with TRBJ2-5; 7 nucleotides agree with TRBD1. The end of the DNA is better explained by TRBJ2-1, so the J call may be wrong. In germline, CDR1 is SEHNR, CDR2 FQNEAQ (reference sequence). The CDR3 runs to 15 residues.

This chain links TRBV6-4 with TRBJ2-1; possibly TRBD1 for D (6 bases). The germline V gene encodes CDR1 MRHNA and CDR2 SNTAGT. This CDR3 is 12 amino acids long. In DNA form, the CDR3 reads TGTGGGGGGCGGGCGGCCTACAATGAGCAGTTCTTC. It yields the protein CGGRAAYNEQFF.

The chain recombines TRBV7-2 with TRBJ1-4; D is unresolved. V was trimmed by 5 bases and J by 10 bases, leaving 17 bases between them. The germline gives CDR1 SGHTA, CDR2 FQGNSA. The CDR3 covers 14 residues. The CDR3 here is CASSEVGTGGKLFF. CDR3 sequence (DNA): TGTGCCAGCAGCGAAGTTGGCACCGGTGGAAAACTGTTTTTT. Full variable domain (rest looked up from reference TRBV7-2 and TRBJ1-4): GAGVSQSPSNKVTEKGKDVELRCDPISGHTALYWYRQSLGQGLEFLIYFQGNSAPDKSGLPSDRFSAERTGGSVSTLTIQRTQQEDSAVYLCASSEVGTGGKLFFGSGTQLSVL.

Only a few counts were recorded for this clonotype. This CDR3 is CASSPDSGDNYEQYF. CDR3 sequence (DNA): TGTGCCAGCAGTCCCGATTCAGGAGACAACTACGAGCAGTACTTC. This chain connects TRBV12-3 or TRBV12-4 to TRBJ2-7; D remains ambiguous. The CDR3 has 15 residues. Deletions cut 5 bases from V and 3 bases from J, with 17 bases between.

At least ten counts were recorded for this clonotype. The V gene is TRBV7-2, the J gene TRBJ2-7; the D gene could be TRBD1 or TRBD2 (6 bases each). Between the trimmed V and J ends, which lost 5 bases and 2 bases, there was a span of 16 bases. CDR1 SGHTA and CDR2 FQGNSA come from the germline V gene. This CDR3 has 15 amino acids. CDR3 protein: CASSIRGGSAYEQYF. The CDR3 DNA follows: TGTGCCAGCAGCATTAGAGGGGGGAGTGCCTACGAGCAGTACTTC.

This clonotype was counted many times. The chain combines TRBV7-8 with TRBJ1-2; tentative D call: TRBD1 (6 bases). The V end was cut by 0 bases, the J end by 6 bases, with 11 bases between. Germline assignment: CDR1 SGHVS and CDR2 FQNEAQ. This CDR3 has 14 residues. The CDR3 DNA reads TGTGCCAGCAGCTTAGCGGCAGGGGAGGATGGCTACACCTTC. Translated: CASSLAAGEDGYTF.

There are many counts of this clonotype. V is TRBV7-2 and J is TRBJ2-7; D gene unclear. The length of the CDR3 is 13 residues. Trimming cost V 4 bases and J 4 bases, with 11 bases left between them. Germline loops: CDR1 SGHTA, CDR2 FQGNSA. Here the CDR3 reads CASSYLAGYEQYF. The CDR3 nucleotides are TGTGCCAGCAGCTACCTCGCCGGTTACGAGCAGTACTTC.

To note about this clonotype: A much larger clone lies a single base off, so this may be a read error. The V gene is TRBV29-1, the J gene TRBJ2-7; D gene unclear. V lost 5 bases and J 0 bases, leaving 17 bases between the germline ends. CDR1 is SQVTM and CDR2 is ANQGSEA in the germline V gene. The CDR3 covers 15 residues. CDR3 region: CSVRERLDPSYEQYF. CDR3 coding DNA: TGCAGCGTTAGGGAAAGACTCGATCCCTCCTACGAGCAGTACTTC.

This chain links TRBV7-8 with TRBJ2-2; 9 positions agree with TRBD1. The trim removed 5 bases at V and 6 bases at J, leaving 10 bases unmatched. Germline CDR1 is SGHVS and CDR2 is FQNEAQ. This CDR3 is built from 16 residues. The DNA of the CDR3 is TGTGCCAGCAGCGTAGACGGACAGGGGTGGTCCGGGGAGCTGTTTTTT. Translated, it gives CASSVDGQGWSGELFF.

This clonotype was detected a few times. CDR3 loop: CASSLEVGYTF. For the CDR3, the DNA is TGTGCCAGCAGTTTAGAAGTGGGCTACACCTTC. The V and J genes are TRBV27 and TRBJ1-2; D not certain. The CDR3 sequence is 11 residues long. CDR1 and CDR2 (germline): MNHEY, SMNVEV (reference sequence). V lost 2 bases and J lost 8, with 6 bases in between.

This clonotype was counted only a few times. This chain joins TRBV27 and TRBJ2-6; TRBD2 is a possible D gene (5 bases). The ends were cut back, 6 bases at V and 0 bases at J, with 9 bases in the middle. From germline, CDR1 is MNHEY and CDR2 SMNVEV (reference sequence). The CDR3 sequence is 15 residues long. The DNA for the CDR3 is TGTGCCAGCAGCCAAACTAGCTCTGGGGCCAACGTCCTGACTTTC. Residues: CASSQTSSGANVLTF.

This clonotype was found once. The J gene is TRBJ1-3, the V gene TRBV3-1; D is undetermined. CDR3 length equals 15 residues. Trimming took 0 bases from V and 3 from J, leaving 9 bases between them. CDR1 LGHDT and CDR2 YNNKEL come from the germline V gene (reference sequence). CDR3 residues: CASSQEGQSGNTIYF. In DNA form, the CDR3 reads TGTGCCAGCAGCCAAGAAGGGCAGAGTGGAAACACCATATATTTT.

For the CDR3, the DNA is TGTGCCAGCAGCGTATACCGGACCAGACAGGAGGGCTATGGCTACACCTTC. The encoded protein is CASSVYRTRQEGYGYTF. The rearrangement joins TRBV7-9 to TRBJ1-2, with D perhaps TRBD1 (6 bases). CDR1 SEHNR and CDR2 FQNEAQ come from the germline V gene (reference sequence). Trimming removed 5 bases from V and 4 bases from J, with 23 bases in between. The CDR3 is 17 amino acids. The full variable domain, completed using reference TRBV7-9 and TRBJ1-2, is DTGVSQNPRHKITKRGQNVTFRCDPISEHNRLYWYRQTLGQGPEFLTYFQNEAQLEKSRLLSDRFSAERPKGSFSTLEIQRTEQGDSAMYLCASSVYRTRQEGYGYTFGSGTRLTVV.

The chain couples TRBV7-8 to TRBJ1-1; no clear D. V shed 1 base and J shed 9 bases, with 9 bases lying between them. CDR3 length: 12 amino acids. Per germline, CDR1 SGHVS and CDR2 FQNEAQ. CDR3 coding DNA: TGTGCCAGCAGCTTAGAGCTAGACCAAGCTTTCTTT. Protein product: CASSLELDQAFF.

The chain couples TRBV6-5 to TRBJ2-2; 7 bases match TRBD1. J gave up 2 bases and V 5 bases, and 8 bases lay outside the gene matches. The CDR3 extends over 16 amino acids. The germline V gene has CDR1 MNHEY and CDR2 SVGAGI. The CDR3 loop reads CASSAFRDRNTGELFF. CDR3 DNA: TGTGCCAGCAGTGCGTTCCGGGACAGAAACACCGGGGAGCTGTTTTTT.